This TCR beta chain comes out of a study of blood T cell repertoires in COVID-19. About the study: Italy, Spain and the United States were the sources of the convalescent and acute COVID-19 samples. Nucleic acid was either cDNA or gDNA, and it came from T cells, B-cell-depleted T cells, or PBMCs.

In the original analysis: Amplifying reference gene primers gave estimates of nucleated cell counts. Sequencing used immunoSEQ multiplex PCR; TCRdb keeps in-frame clones, though not all of them. That table gives V, J and clone size, and the DNA gave D and trimming. The profile shows 250,000 to 350,000 clones, around nine tenths of them singletons. Sequencing was done on a sample of peripheral blood. The TCR was taken from a woman aged 45-65 years with active or convalescent COVID-19.

CDR3 bases: TGTGCCACCAGGAACAGGGAGAACACTGAAGCTTTCTTT. This translates into CATRNRENTEAFF. This chain links TRBV24-1 with TRBJ1-1; TRBD1 is a possible D gene (6 bases). The CDR3 has 13 amino acids. V lost 7 bases and J 1 base, leaving 9 bases between the germline ends. Germline CDR1 reads KGHDR; CDR2 reads SFDVKD.